Detailed here is one T cell receptor beta chain. The CDR3 loop spans 13 amino acids. The germline V and J ends were trimmed by 4 bases and 3 bases, with 9 bases remaining between them. Germline CDR1 reads MNHNS; CDR2 reads SASEGT. Measured with immunoSEQ multiplex PCR; TCRdb has only the in-frame clones, and not every one. In the table there are over 50,000 clones, roughly 85% of which are singletons. This entry is derived from a study of OX40 agonist ivuxolimab in advanced cancers. The chain links TRBV6-1 to TRBJ1-2, with D unresolved. The source was CD4+ or CD8+ T cells sorted from blood, collected in a trial of the OX40 agonist ivuxolimab. This TCR came from an adult with an advanced solid tumor such as melanoma, head and neck, liver or kidney cancer. The CDR3 spells CASSGGQDYGYTF. The CDR3 DNA reads TGTGCCAGCAGTGGGGGTCAAGACTATGGCTACACCTTC.